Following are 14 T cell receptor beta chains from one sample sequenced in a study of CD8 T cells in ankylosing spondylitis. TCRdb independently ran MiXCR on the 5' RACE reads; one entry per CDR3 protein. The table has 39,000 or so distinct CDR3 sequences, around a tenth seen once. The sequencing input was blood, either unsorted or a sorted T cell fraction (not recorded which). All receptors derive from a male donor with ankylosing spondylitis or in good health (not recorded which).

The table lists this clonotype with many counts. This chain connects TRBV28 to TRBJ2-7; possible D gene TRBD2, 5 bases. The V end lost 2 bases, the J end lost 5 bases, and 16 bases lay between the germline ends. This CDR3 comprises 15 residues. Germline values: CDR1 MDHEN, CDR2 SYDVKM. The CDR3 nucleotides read TGTGCCAGCAGTTTAGCGGGCGCTTCTTATGACGAGCAGTACTTC. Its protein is CASSLAGASYDEQYF.

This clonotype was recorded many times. The CDR3: CSVVFFMEGEQFF. CDR3 in DNA: TGCAGCGTTGTTTTTTTCATGGAGGGTGAGCAGTTCTTC. The rearrangement joins TRBV29-1 to TRBJ2-1; D is possibly TRBD2 (6 bases). The CDR3 totals 13 residues. Germline values: CDR1 SQVTM, CDR2 ANQGSEA. V lost 4 bases, J lost 9 bases, and 16 bases lay in between.

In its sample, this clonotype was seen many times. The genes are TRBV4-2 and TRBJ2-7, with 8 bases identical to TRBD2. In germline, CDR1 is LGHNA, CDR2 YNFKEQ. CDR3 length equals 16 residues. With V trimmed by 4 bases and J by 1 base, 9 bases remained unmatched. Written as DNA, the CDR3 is TGTGCCAGCAGCCCCACAGCGGGAGCTAGGTCCTACGAGCAGTACTTC. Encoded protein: CASSPTAGARSYEQYF.

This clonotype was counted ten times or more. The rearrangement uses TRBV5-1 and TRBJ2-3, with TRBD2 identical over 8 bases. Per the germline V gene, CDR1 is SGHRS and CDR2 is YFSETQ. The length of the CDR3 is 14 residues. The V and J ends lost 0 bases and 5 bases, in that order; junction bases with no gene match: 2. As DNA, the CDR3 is TGCGCCAGCAGCTTGGGTAGCGGGGTAGATACGCAGTATTTT. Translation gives CASSLGSGVDTQYF.

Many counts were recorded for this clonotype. CDR3 sequence reads: CASSKVGGSPTNEQYF. CDR3 DNA: TGTGCCAGCAGCAAAGTTGGCGGGAGCCCCACGAACGAGCAGTACTTC. The chain uses TRBV21-1 and TRBJ2-7; TRBD2, the table's D call, lacks a check against the DNA. TRBV21-1 counts as a pseudogene. The CDR3 totals 16 residues.

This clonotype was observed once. The CDR3 bases are TGTGCCAGCAGTCCACGTACAGAGGGGAATGAGCAGTTCTTC. Translated, it gives CASSPRTEGNEQFF. This chain links TRBV12-3 or TRBV12-4 with TRBJ2-1, with D perhaps matching TRBD1 or TRBD2 (5 bases each). V lost 5 bases and J 7 bases, leaving 15 bases between the germline ends. CDR3 length: 14 residues.

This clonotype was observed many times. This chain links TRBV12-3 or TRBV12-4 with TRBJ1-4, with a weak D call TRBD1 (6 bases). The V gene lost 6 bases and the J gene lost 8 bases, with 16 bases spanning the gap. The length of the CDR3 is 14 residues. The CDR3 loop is CASRRGAVGEKLFF. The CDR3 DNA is TGTGCCAGCAGGCGGGGGGCGGTGGGCGAAAAACTGTTTTTT.

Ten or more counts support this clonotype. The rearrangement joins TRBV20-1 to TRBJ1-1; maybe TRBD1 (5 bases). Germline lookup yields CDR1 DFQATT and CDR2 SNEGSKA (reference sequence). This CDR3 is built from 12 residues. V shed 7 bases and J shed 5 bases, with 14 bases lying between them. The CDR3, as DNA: TGCAGTGTCCAGGGACGAAAAACTGAAGCTTTCTTT. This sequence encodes CSVQGRKTEAFF.

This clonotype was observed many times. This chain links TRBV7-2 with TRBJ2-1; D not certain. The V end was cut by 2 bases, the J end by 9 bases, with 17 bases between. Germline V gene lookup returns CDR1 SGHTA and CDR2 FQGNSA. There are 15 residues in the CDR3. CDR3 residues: CASSLFGSVSTEQFF. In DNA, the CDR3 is TGTGCCAGCAGCTTATTCGGGTCGGTGTCTACTGAGCAGTTCTTC.

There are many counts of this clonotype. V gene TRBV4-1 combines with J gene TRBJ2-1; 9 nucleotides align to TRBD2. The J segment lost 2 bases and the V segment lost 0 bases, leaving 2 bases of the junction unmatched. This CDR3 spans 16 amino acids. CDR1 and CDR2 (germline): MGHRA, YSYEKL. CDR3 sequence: CASSQERLAAYNEQFF. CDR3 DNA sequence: TGCGCCAGCAGCCAAGAGAGACTAGCGGCCTACAATGAGCAGTTCTTC.

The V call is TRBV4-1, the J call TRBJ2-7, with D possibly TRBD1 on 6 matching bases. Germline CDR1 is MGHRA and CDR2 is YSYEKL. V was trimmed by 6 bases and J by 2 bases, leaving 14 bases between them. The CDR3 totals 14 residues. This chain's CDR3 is CASSFTDRAYEQYF. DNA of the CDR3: TGCGCCAGCAGTTTTACGGACAGAGCCTACGAGCAGTACTTC.

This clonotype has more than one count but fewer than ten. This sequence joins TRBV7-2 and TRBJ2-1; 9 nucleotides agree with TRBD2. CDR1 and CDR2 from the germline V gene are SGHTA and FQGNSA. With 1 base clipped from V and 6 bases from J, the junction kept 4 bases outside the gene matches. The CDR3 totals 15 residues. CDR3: CASSLEGLASNEQFF. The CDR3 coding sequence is TGTGCCAGCAGCTTAGAGGGACTAGCATCCAATGAGCAGTTCTTC.

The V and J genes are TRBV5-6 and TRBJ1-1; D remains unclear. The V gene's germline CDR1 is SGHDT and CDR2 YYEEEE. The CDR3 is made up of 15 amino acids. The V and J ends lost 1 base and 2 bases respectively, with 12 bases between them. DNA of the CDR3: TGTGCCAGCAGCTTGCTTTCAGCGAGAAACACTGAAGCTTTCTTT. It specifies CASSLLSARNTEAFF.

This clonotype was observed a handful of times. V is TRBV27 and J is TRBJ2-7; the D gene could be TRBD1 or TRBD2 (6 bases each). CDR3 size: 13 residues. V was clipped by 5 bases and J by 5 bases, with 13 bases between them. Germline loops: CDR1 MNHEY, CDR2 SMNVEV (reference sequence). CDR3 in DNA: TGTGCCAGCAGTCAACAGGGACTGAACGAGCAGTACTTC. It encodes CASSQQGLNEQYF.